A few counts support the clone carrying this T cell receptor beta chain. The antigen is not known. One entry per CDR3 protein results from TCRdb running MiXCR on the 5' RACE reads. In the table there are 520,000 or so distinct CDR3 sequences, about 20% of which are singletons. The CDR3 runs to 15 residues. Losses at the gene ends were 3 bases for V and 0 bases for J; bases not matched to a gene: 7. Per the germline V gene, CDR1 is DFQATT and CDR2 is SNEGSKA (reference sequence). The entry originates in a study of identical twins. Broader study findings: Cord blood's abundant beta clonotypes had fewer insertions, unlike memory repertoires. Its conclusions, products of cross-sectional statistical analysis, did not come from following the same donors.

This same sample was also part of a study on T cells expressing NK-cell markers. That source reports: HCMV serostatus: seven of eight sequenced donors positive, one negative. A range of about 1.0-7.5% of CD8+ T cells consisted of dominant NKG2C+ clonotypes in 6 or 7 donors.

The chain joins TRBV20-1 to TRBJ1-1; TRBD1 matches at 7 bases. Source material: CD4+ T cells sorted from blood. The receptor was derived from a woman younger than 30 in good health. The CDR3 spells CSARGGGQMNTEAFF. The CDR3 region has the DNA TGCAGTGCTAGGGGAGGGGGACAGATGAACACTGAAGCTTTCTTT.